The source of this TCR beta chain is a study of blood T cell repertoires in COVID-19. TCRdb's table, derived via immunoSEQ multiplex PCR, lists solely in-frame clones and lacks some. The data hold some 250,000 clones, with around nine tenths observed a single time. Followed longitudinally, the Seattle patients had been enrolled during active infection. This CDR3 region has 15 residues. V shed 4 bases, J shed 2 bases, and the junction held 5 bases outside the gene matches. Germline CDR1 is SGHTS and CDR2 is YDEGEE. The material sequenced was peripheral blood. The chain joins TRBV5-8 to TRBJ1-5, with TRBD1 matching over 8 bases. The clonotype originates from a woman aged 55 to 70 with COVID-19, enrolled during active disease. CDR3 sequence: CASSEDRAGNQPQHF. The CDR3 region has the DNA TGTGCCAGCAGCGAGGACAGGGCGGGCAATCAGCCCCAGCATTTT.